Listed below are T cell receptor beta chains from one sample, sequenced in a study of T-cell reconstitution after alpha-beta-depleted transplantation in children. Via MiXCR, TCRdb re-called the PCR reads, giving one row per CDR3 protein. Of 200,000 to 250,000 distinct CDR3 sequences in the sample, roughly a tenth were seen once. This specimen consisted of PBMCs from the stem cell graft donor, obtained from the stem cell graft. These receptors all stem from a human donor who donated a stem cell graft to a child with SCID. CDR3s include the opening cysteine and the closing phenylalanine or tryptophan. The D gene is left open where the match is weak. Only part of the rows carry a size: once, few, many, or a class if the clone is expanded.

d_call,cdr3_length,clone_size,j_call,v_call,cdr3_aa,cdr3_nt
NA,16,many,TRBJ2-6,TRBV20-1,CSASPGPNSGANVLTF,TGCAGTGCTAGCCCGGGCCCCAACTCTGGGGCCAACGTCCTGACTTTC
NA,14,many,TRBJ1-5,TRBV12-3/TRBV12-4,CASSVTGSNQPQHF,TGTGCCAGCAGCGTAACAGGGAGTAATCAGCCCCAGCATTTT
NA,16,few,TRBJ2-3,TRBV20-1,CSASGGPTPSTDTQYF,TGCAGTGCTAGCGGGGGCCCTACTCCTAGCACAGATACGCAGTATTTT
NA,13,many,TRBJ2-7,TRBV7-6,CASSLGPEYEQYF,TGTGCCAGCAGCTTAGGTCCCGAATACGAGCAGTACTTC
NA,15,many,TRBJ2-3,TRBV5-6,CASSLDDWGTDTQYF,TGTGCCAGCAGCTTGGACGACTGGGGCACAGATACGCAGTATTTT
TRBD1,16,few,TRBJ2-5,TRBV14,CASSQRWTGGAETQYF,TGTGCCAGCAGCCAACGGTGGACAGGGGGAGCAGAGACCCAGTACTTC
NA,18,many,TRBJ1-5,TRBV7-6,CASSLGPWTVNSNQPQHF,TGTGCCAGCAGCTTAGGTCCGTGGACAGTAAATAGCAATCAGCCCCAGCATTTT
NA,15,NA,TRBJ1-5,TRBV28,CASSFFDRPNQPQHF,TGTGCCAGCAGTTTTTTTGACAGGCCCAATCAGCCCCAGCATTTT
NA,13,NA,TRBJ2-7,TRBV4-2,CASSPGSNYEQYF,TGTGCCAGCAGCCCCGGGTCGAACTACGAGCAGTACTTC
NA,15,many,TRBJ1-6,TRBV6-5,CASSSSTGLPRPLHF,TGTGCCAGCAGTTCTTCAACAGGGCTCCCCAGGCCCCTCCACTTT
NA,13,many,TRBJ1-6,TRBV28,CASSPDYNSPLHF,TGTGCCAGCTCACCCGATTATAATTCACCCCTCCACTTT
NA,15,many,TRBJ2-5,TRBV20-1,CSANPVQGPQETQYF,TGCAGTGCTAATCCCGTGCAGGGTCCGCAAGAGACCCAGTACTTC
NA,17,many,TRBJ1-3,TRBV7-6,CASSLEMTPGPGNTIYF,TGTGCCAGCAGCTTAGAAATGACACCAGGGCCTGGAAACACCATATATTTT
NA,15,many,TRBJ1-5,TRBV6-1,CASSRGQGFYQPQHF,TGTGCCAGCAGTAGGGGTCAGGGGTTTTATCAGCCCCAGCATTTT
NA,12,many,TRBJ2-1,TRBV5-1,CASQEVYNEQFF,TGCGCCAGCCAGGAAGTTTACAATGAGCAGTTCTTC
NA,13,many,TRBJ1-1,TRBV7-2,CASNQQVNTEAFF,TGTGCCAGCAATCAGCAGGTGAACACTGAAGCTTTCTTT
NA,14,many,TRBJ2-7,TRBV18,CASSPGAGYYEQYF,TGTGCCAGCTCACCAGGGGCAGGGTACTACGAGCAGTACTTC
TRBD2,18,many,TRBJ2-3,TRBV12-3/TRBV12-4,CASSSWTSGGRSTDTQYF,TGTGCCAGCAGTTCGTGGACTAGCGGGGGCCGAAGCACAGATACGCAGTATTTT
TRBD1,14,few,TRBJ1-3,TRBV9,CASSGQGSGNTIYF,TGTGCCAGCAGCGGACAGGGTTCTGGAAACACCATATATTTT
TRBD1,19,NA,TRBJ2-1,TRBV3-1,CAFSFPGQGGRGPYNEQFF,TGTGCCTTCAGTTTCCCCGGACAGGGAGGTAGGGGCCCCTACAATGAGCAGTTCTTC
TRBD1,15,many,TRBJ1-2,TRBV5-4,CASIGRDRDGYGYTF,TGTGCCAGCATCGGAAGAGACAGGGACGGCTATGGCTACACCTTC
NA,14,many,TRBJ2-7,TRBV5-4,CASSSAGFSREQYF,TGTGCCAGCAGCTCTGCAGGGTTTTCAAGAGAGCAGTACTTC
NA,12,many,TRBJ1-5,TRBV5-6,CASSLGTGPQHF,TGTGCCAGCAGCTTGGGGACGGGGCCCCAGCATTTT
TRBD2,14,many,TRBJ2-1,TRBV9,CASSVWGGFNEQFF,TGTGCCAGCAGCGTGTGGGGGGGGTTTAATGAGCAGTTCTTC
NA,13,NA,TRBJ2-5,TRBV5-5,CASSFGPRETQYF,TGTGCCAGCAGCTTTGGGCCCCGGGAGACCCAGTACTTC
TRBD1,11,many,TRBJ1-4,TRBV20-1,CSAATGAKLFF,TGCAGTGCAGCTACAGGGGCAAAACTGTTTTTT
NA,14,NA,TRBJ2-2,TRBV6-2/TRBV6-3,CASSYGGSTGELFF,TGTGCCAGCAGTTACGGGGGGTCCACCGGGGAGCTGTTTTTT
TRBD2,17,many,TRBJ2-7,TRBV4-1,CASSRRALTSGGYEQYF,TGCGCCAGCAGCCGCCGAGCGTTAACTAGCGGGGGCTACGAGCAGTACTTC
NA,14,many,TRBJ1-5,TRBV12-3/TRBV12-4,CASSRGGVGQPQHF,TGTGCCAGCAGTAGGGGGGGGGTCGGTCAGCCCCAGCATTTT
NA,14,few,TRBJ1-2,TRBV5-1,CASSLVGGYNGYTF,TGCGCCAGCAGCTTGGTCGGCGGATATAATGGCTACACCTTC
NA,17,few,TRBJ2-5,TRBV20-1,CCARGRWGRLDQETQYF,TGCTGTGCTAGAGGCCGTTGGGGCCGTTTGGACCAAGAGACCCAGTACTTC
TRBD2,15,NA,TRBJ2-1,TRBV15,CATSSGTSGVNEQFF,TGTGCCACCAGCAGCGGGACTAGCGGGGTCAATGAGCAGTTCTTC
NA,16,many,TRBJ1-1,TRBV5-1,CASSLTSTGFGTEAFF,TGCGCCAGCAGCTTGACATCAACAGGGTTTGGCACTGAAGCTTTCTTT
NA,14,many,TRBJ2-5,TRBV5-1,CASSLVAPGETQYF,TGCGCCAGCAGCTTGGTGGCACCCGGGGAGACCCAGTACTTC
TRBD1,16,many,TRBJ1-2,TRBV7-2,CASSLNGQGGPYGYTF,TGTGCCAGCAGCTTAAACGGACAGGGGGGACCTTATGGCTACACCTTC
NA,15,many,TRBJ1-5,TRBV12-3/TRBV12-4,CASSPLPGVNQPQHF,TGTGCCAGCAGTCCACTCCCGGGGGTCAATCAGCCCCAGCATTTT
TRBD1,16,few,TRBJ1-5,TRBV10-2,CASSEGGGGAGQPQHF,TGCGCCAGCAGTGAGGGGGGAGGGGGCGCCGGGCAGCCCCAGCATTTT
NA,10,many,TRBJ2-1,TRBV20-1,CSATFNEQFF,TGCAGTGCAACGTTCAATGAGCAGTTCTTC
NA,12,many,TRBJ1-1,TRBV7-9,CASSDLAPGAFF,TGTGCCAGCAGCGACCTGGCCCCGGGGGCTTTCTTT
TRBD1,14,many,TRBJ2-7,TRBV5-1,CASSLVQGTYEQYF,TGCGCCAGCAGCTTGGTACAGGGGACGTACGAGCAGTACTTC
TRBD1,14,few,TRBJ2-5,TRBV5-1,CASSARQGRETQYF,TGCGCCAGCAGCGCCCGACAGGGGAGAGAGACCCAGTACTTC
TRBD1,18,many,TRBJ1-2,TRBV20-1,CSARPYNRLGQGDYGYTF,TGCAGTGCTAGACCCTATAACAGGCTTGGACAGGGGGACTATGGCTACACCTTC
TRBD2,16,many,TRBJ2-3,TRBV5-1,CASSLARGENRDTQYF,TGCGCCAGCAGCTTGGCCCGGGGGGAGAACAGAGATACGCAGTATTTT
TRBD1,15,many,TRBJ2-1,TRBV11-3,CASSPGQGFGNEQFF,TGTGCCAGCAGCCCCGGACAGGGTTTTGGCAATGAGCAGTTCTTC
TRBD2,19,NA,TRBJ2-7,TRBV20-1,CSALRPGLAGQKISYEQYF,TGCAGTGCTCTTAGACCCGGACTAGCGGGGCAAAAAATCTCCTACGAGCAGTACTTC
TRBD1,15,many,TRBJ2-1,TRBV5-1,CASSVGQGAVNEQFF,TGCGCCAGCAGCGTAGGACAGGGGGCTGTCAATGAGCAGTTCTTC
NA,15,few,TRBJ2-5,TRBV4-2,CASSQDPHRGETQYF,TGTGCCAGCAGCCAAGATCCCCACCGGGGGGAGACCCAGTACTTC
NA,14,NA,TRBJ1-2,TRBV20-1,CSVRDRTVSYGYTF,TGCAGTGTTCGTGACCGGACAGTCAGCTATGGCTACACCTTC
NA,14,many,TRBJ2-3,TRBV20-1,CSAPSGASTDTQYF,TGCAGTGCCCCTTCCGGGGCGAGCACAGATACGCAGTATTTT
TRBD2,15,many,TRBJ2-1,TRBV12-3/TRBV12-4,CASSRSRGADNEQFF,TGTGCCAGTTCACGGTCGCGGGGGGCCGACAATGAGCAGTTCTTC
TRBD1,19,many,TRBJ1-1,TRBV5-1,CASSLLGDLGTGLQTEAFF,TGCGCCAGCAGCTTGTTGGGGGATCTAGGGACAGGGTTGCAGACTGAAGCTTTCTTT
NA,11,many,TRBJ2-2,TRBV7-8,CASSPSGELFF,TGTGCCAGCAGCCCTTCCGGGGAGCTGTTTTTT
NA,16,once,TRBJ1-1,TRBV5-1,CASSPRSGLADTEAFF,TGCGCCAGCAGCCCTCGGTCGGGGCTCGCGGACACTGAAGCTTTCTTT
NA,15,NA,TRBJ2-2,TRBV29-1,CSVRGLREPSGELFF,TGCAGCGTTCGTGGGCTTAGGGAACCTAGCGGGGAGCTGTTTTTT
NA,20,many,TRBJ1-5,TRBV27,CASSPGPVGALFYSNQPQHF,TGTGCCAGCAGTCCCGGTCCCGTGGGGGCCCTTTTTTATAGCAATCAGCCCCAGCATTTT
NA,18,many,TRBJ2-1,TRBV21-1,CASSKQGALAPSYNEQFF,TGTGCCAGCAGCAAACAGGGGGCTTTGGCCCCAAGCTACAATGAGCAGTTCTTC
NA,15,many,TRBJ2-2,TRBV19,CASKEGGANTGELFF,TGTGCCAGTAAGGAGGGGGGAGCGAACACCGGGGAGCTGTTTTTT
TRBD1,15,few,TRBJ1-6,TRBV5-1,CASSQRQGRNSPLHF,TGCGCCAGCAGCCAGCGACAGGGGAGGAATTCACCCCTCCACTTT
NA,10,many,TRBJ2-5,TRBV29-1,CSTRGETQYF,TGCAGCACGAGGGGGGAGACCCAGTACTTC